Listed below are T cell receptor beta chains from one sample, sequenced in a study of cytomegalovirus exposure and HLA in healthy donors. Sequenced by immunoSEQ multiplex PCR; TCRdb stores in-frame clones only, minus some. The profile shows about 300,000 clones, roughly 85% of them singletons. Sequences were obtained from PBMCs. These receptors all come from a man aged 35 to 55 in good health and CMV-seropositive. The conserved cysteine and the conserved F or W are not part of the CDR3 here. D genes are given only for firm matches.

V gene	D gene	J gene	CDR3 protein
TRBV27	TRBD2	TRBJ2-7	ASSSPLAGGPYEQY
TRBV7-2	NA	TRBJ1-4	ASSLTGSLWVKLF
TRBV5-4	NA	TRBJ1-4	ASSLELRGNEKLF
TRBV28	NA	TRBJ1-5	ASSFRRSNQPQH
TRBV6-1	TRBD1	TRBJ2-3	ASSESGTGTDTQY
TRBV19	NA	TRBJ1-5	ASSSDSLEPQH
TRBV30	NA	TRBJ1-4	AWSPGDDEKLF
TRBV4-3	TRBD2	TRBJ2-1	ASSHPGTSGNNEQF
TRBV13	TRBD2	TRBJ2-7	ASTRTSGTYEQY
TRBV28	NA	TRBJ1-5	ASSLGQRNQPQH
TRBV5-6	NA	TRBJ1-2	ASSLGRVVYGYT
TRBV4-1	NA	TRBJ2-3	ASSQVEGMGGTDTQY
TRBV5-1	TRBD1	TRBJ1-2	ASSLGQGASNYGYT
TRBV6-5	TRBD1	TRBJ2-5	ASRLTGGRETQY
TRBV27	TRBD2	TRBJ2-3	ASSYRDYWDTQY
TRBV28	TRBD1	NA	ASNAGGTGQSGEQY
TRBV2	TRBD2	TRBJ2-1	ASSVAGGPYNEQF
TRBV5-1	TRBD2	TRBJ2-3	ASSLAGGPDTQY